The 12 T cell receptor beta chains given below trace back to one sample, sequenced in a study of shared clonotypes between healthy human individuals. Generated by immunoSEQ multiplex PCR, the TCRdb table keeps only in-frame clones and is missing some. This sample yields some 580,000 clones, of which less than 98% are seen a single time; about 0.057% belongs to the top ten. Source material: naive CD4+ T cells sorted from blood. Regarding subset: CD45RA+ positively selected. The receptors originated from a woman under 40 in good health.

As DNA, the CDR3 is TGTGCCAGCAGTTTCCGACAGGGTAGGGTTGCCGGGGAGCTGTTTTTT. Its translation is CASSFRQGRVAGELFF. The chain recombines TRBV28 with TRBJ2-2; 7 nucleotides agree with TRBD1. Germline CDR1 reads MDHEN; CDR2 reads SYDVKM. Losses at the gene ends were 3 bases for V and 6 bases for J; bases not matched to a gene: 10. This CDR3 contains 16 residues.

With respect to this clone: Other DNA sequences from this sample encode an identical CDR3 as well. The chain joins TRBV29-1 to TRBJ2-7, with D unclear. The length of the CDR3 is 11 residues. The germline V and J ends were trimmed by 5 bases and 1 base, with 6 bases remaining between them. The germline gives CDR1 SQVTM, CDR2 ANQGSEA. The CDR3 is CSVLGSYEQYF. CDR3 nucleotide sequence: TGCAGCGTTCTCGGGTCCTACGAGCAGTACTTC.

The chain recombines TRBV27 with TRBJ1-4; a possible D gene is TRBD1 (6 bases). V lost 5 bases and J lost 13, with 11 bases in between. This CDR3 has 11 amino acids. Germline V gives CDR1 MNHEY, CDR2 SMNVEV (reference sequence). Here the CDR3 DNA reads TGTGCCAGCAGTGTCGACAGGTTACTGTTTTTT. It codes for CASSVDRLLFF.

CDR3 loop: CASSLKPSAGGLAGANVLTF. CDR3 DNA sequence: TGTGCCAGCAGTTTGAAACCCTCAGCGGGAGGGCTTGCTGGGGCCAACGTCCTGACTTTC. The chain recombines TRBV27 with TRBJ2-6; TRBD2 matches 10 bases. CDR1 and CDR2 (germline): MNHEY, SMNVEV (reference sequence). There are 20 residues in the CDR3. The trim removed 3 bases at V and 2 bases at J, leaving 13 bases unmatched.

This chain links TRBV6-1 with TRBJ2-2, with D perhaps TRBD1 or TRBD2 (5 bases each). Trimming removed 6 bases from V and 4 bases from J, with 9 bases in between. CDR1 is MNHNS and CDR2 is SASEGT in the germline V gene. The CDR3 covers 13 residues. DNA of the CDR3: TGTGCCAGCAGAACAGGACTCACCGGGGAGCTGTTTTTT. Protein sequence: CASRTGLTGELFF.

The V call is TRBV23-1, the J call TRBJ2-4; D may correspond to TRBD1 or TRBD2 (5 bases each). Being an ORF, TRBV23-1 has a function that is uncertain. Trimming removed 3 bases from V and 0 bases from J, with 18 bases in between. The CDR3 sequence is 18 residues long. CDR3 protein: CASSQPTGQTIAKNIQYF. The CDR3 DNA reads TGCGCCAGCAGTCAGCCGACGGGGCAGACAATAGCCAAAAACATTCAGTACTTC.

The J gene is TRBJ1-2, the V gene TRBV5-1; D might be TRBD1 (5 bases). Germline lookup yields CDR1 SGHRS and CDR2 YFSETQ. Trimming cost V 0 bases and J 0 bases, with 6 bases left between them. The CDR3 is 14 amino acids. CDR3 DNA sequence: TGCGCCAGCAGCTTGGGAGGGGCTAACTATGGCTACACCTTC. Amino acid sequence: CASSLGGANYGYTF.

DNA of the CDR3: TGTGCCATCAGTGAGCCCGGACTAGCGGGAGATACGCAGTATTTT. Translated, it gives CAISEPGLAGDTQYF. This rearrangement joins TRBV10-3 to TRBJ2-3; 11 nucleotides agree with TRBD2. Germline V CDR1 and CDR2: ENHRY, SYGVKD. This CDR3 region has 15 residues. V lost 2 bases, J lost 5 bases, and 3 bases stayed unmatched.

The chain carries TRBV5-1 and TRBJ2-5; D remains unclear. Germline CDR1 is SGHRS and CDR2 is YFSETQ. This CDR3 comprises 13 residues. The germline V and J ends were trimmed by 4 bases and 5 bases, with 12 bases remaining between them. The CDR3 region is CASSRLPGETQYF. CDR3 in DNA: TGCGCCAGCAGCAGACTTCCGGGTGAGACCCAGTACTTC.

This chain uses TRBV2 with TRBJ2-2; D remains unclear. V gave up 7 bases and J gave up 1 base, with 10 bases separating them. The germline gives CDR1 SNHLY, CDR2 FYNNEI. This CDR3 comprises 14 residues. CDR3 protein: CASTPERNTGELFF. The CDR3 nucleotides read TGTGCCAGCACCCCAGAGAGGAACACCGGGGAGCTGTTTTTT. Together with reference TRBV2 and TRBJ2-2, the CDR3 gives the full variable domain: EPEVTQTPSHQVTQMGQEVILRCVPISNHLYFYWYRQILGQKVEFLVSFYNNEISEKSEIFDDQFSVERPDGSNFTLKIRSTKLEDSAMYFCASTPERNTGELFFGEGSRLTVL.

J is TRBJ2-5 and V is TRBV19, with TRBD2 matching over 10 bases. The better agreement between TRBJ2-7 and the DNA end casts doubt on the J call. Germline CDR1 reads LNHDA; CDR2 reads SQIVND (reference sequence). There are 15 residues in the CDR3. The DNA of the CDR3 is TGTGCCAGTACTAGCGGGAGTCTCCCTATAGACGAGCAGTACTTC. Translated, it gives CASTSGSLPIDEQYF.

The V gene is TRBV18, the J gene TRBJ1-5; D remains unclear. The CDR3 extends over 14 amino acids. CDR1 is KGHSH and CDR2 is LQKENI in the germline V gene. Trimming removed 3 bases from V and 0 bases from J, with 6 bases in between. The CDR3, as DNA: TGTGCCAGCTCACCGGAGCCTAGCAATCAGCCCCAGCATTTT. This translates into CASSPEPSNQPQHF. Filled out from reference TRBV18 and TRBJ1-5, the complete variable domain reads NAGVMQNPRHLVRRRGQEARLRCSPMKGHSHVYWYRQLPEEGLKFMVYLQKENIIDESGMPKERFSAEFPKEGPSILRIQQVVRGDSAAYFCASSPEPSNQPQHFGDGTRLSIL.